A single sample gave rise to the 17 T cell receptor beta chains below, sequenced in a study of OX40 agonist ivuxolimab in advanced cancers. This table comes from immunoSEQ multiplex PCR, and its TCRdb copy is limited to in-frame clones, with some not included. The sample includes 65,000 to 85,000 clones, 85% seen only once; the top ten take roughly 0.89%. The sample in question was CD4+ or CD8+ T cells sorted from blood, obtained in a trial of the OX40 agonist ivuxolimab. All receptors derive from an adult with an advanced solid tumor such as melanoma, head and neck, liver or kidney cancer.

The gene calls are TRBV11-2 and TRBJ2-2; tentatively, D is TRBD1 (6 bases). The CDR3 is 15 amino acids. Looked up from germline, CDR1 is SGHAT and CDR2 is FQNNGV. With 5 bases removed from V and 3 bases from J, the gap between germline ends came to 13 bases. The CDR3 DNA sequence: TGTGCCAGCAGCCCAAGGGACACCTACACCGGGGAGCTGTTTTTT. Its protein product is CASSPRDTYTGELFF.

V is TRBV28 and J is TRBJ2-5; either TRBD1 or TRBD2 may supply D (6 bases each). Trimming pared 8 bases from V and 5 bases from J, leaving 21 bases between. This CDR3 spans 15 amino acids. Germline assignment: CDR1 MDHEN and CDR2 SYDVKM. The CDR3 sequence: CASGFEGGGRETQYF. The CDR3 DNA is TGTGCCAGCGGGTTTGAGGGGGGCGGTAGGGAGACCCAGTACTTC.

The V and J genes are TRBV6-6 and TRBJ1-1; tentatively, D is TRBD1 (5 bases). Germline CDR1 reads MNHNY; CDR2 reads SVGAGI (reference sequence). This CDR3 has 13 residues. Deletions cut 9 bases from V and 5 bases from J, with 16 bases between. CDR3 sequence: CARNDSSITEAFF. Here the CDR3 DNA reads TGTGCCAGGAACGACAGCTCTATAACTGAAGCTTTCTTT.

The rearrangement joins TRBV14 to TRBJ2-7, with 10 nucleotides matching TRBD1. Germline values: CDR1 SGHDN, CDR2 FVKESK. The V and J ends lost 4 bases and 2 bases, in that order; junction bases with no gene match: 5. The CDR3 has 15 residues. The CDR3 here is CASSLRDRGPYEQYF. DNA for the CDR3: TGTGCCAGCAGCCTCCGGGACAGGGGTCCCTACGAGCAGTACTTC.

The J gene is TRBJ2-5, the V gene TRBV25-1, with TRBD2 as a possible D gene (6 bases). The DNA matches TRBJ2-7 better at its end, which makes the J call doubtful. The CDR3 spans 13 residues. From germline, CDR1 is MGHDK and CDR2 SYGVNS. This chain's CDR3 is CASSEEGLREQYF. CDR3 DNA sequence: TGTGCCAGCAGTGAAGAGGGACTTCGCGAGCAGTACTTC.

The J gene is TRBJ1-1, the V gene TRBV7-9; no clear D. V shed 5 bases and J shed 5 bases, with 15 bases lying between them. This CDR3 is 14 amino acids long. CDR1 is SEHNR, CDR2 FQNEAQ, per germline (reference sequence). CDR3 sequence: CASSPTIERTEAFF. The CDR3 nucleotides are TGTGCCAGCAGCCCCACTATCGAAAGGACTGAAGCTTTCTTT. Combining the CDR3 with reference TRBV7-9 and TRBJ1-1 gives the whole variable domain DTGVSQNPRHKITKRGQNVTFRCDPISEHNRLYWYRQTLGQGPEFLTYFQNEAQLEKSRLLSDRFSAERPKGSFSTLEIQRTEQGDSAMYLCASSPTIERTEAFFGQGTRLTVV.

The gene calls are TRBV25-1 and TRBJ2-7; maybe TRBD1 (6 bases). The CDR3 extends over 12 amino acids. Germline V gives CDR1 MGHDK, CDR2 SYGVNS. The V gene lost 4 bases and the J gene lost 2 bases, with 6 bases spanning the gap. CDR3 in DNA: TGTGCCAGCAGTGGGGGGCCCTACGAGCAGTACTTC. Its translation is CASSGGPYEQYF.

The genes are TRBV6-5 and TRBJ1-1; the D is unclear. V was trimmed by 6 bases and J by 3 bases, leaving 14 bases between them. Germline V gene sequence: CDR1 MNHEY, CDR2 SVGAGI. This CDR3 is 14 amino acids long. CDR3 loop: CASSPKDRYTEAFF. CDR3 nucleotide sequence: TGTGCCAGCAGCCCTAAGGACCGCTACACTGAAGCTTTCTTT.

The chain has TRBV9 and TRBJ2-2; D remains unclear. Trimming shortened V by 0 bases and J by 0 bases, and 9 bases separated the two germline ends. Germline V gene lookup returns CDR1 SGDLS and CDR2 YYNGEE. The length of the CDR3 is 16 residues. The CDR3 nucleotides are TGTGCCAGCAGCGTAGCTCAGAGATCGAACACCGGGGAGCTGTTTTTT. As protein: CASSVAQRSNTGELFF.

The V call is TRBV5-8, the J call TRBJ2-1, with D perhaps matching TRBD2 (5 bases). The CDR3 is made up of 14 amino acids. V lost 4 bases to trimming and J lost 1 base, with 9 bases between them. Germline V CDR1 and CDR2: SGHTS, YDEGEE. The CDR3 region is CASSHRESYNEQFF. The CDR3 DNA sequence: TGTGCCAGCAGCCACCGGGAATCCTACAATGAGCAGTTCTTC.

The chain employs TRBV27 and TRBJ1-6; D unclear. The CDR3 is 16 residues long. Trimming stripped 0 bases from V and 7 bases from J, with 13 bases between. Germline V CDR1 and CDR2: MNHEY, SMNVEV (reference sequence). The CDR3 DNA follows: TGTGCCAGCAGTTTATCCCCGCTTCGGTCCAATTCACCCCTCCACTTT. Translating it yields CASSLSPLRSNSPLHF.

This rearrangement joins TRBV18 to TRBJ2-5; unclear D gene. The CDR3 sequence is 12 residues long. V was cut by 0 bases and J by 4 bases, with 3 bases left in between. Per the germline V gene, CDR1 is KGHSH and CDR2 is LQKENI. The CDR3 is CASSPPVETQYF. For the CDR3, the DNA is TGTGCCAGCTCACCACCGGTAGAGACCCAGTACTTC.

As to this clone: Different DNA sequences within this sample yield the same CDR3. The chain employs TRBV2 and TRBJ2-1, with 7 bases lining up with TRBD1. Germline CDR1 SNHLY, CDR2 FYNNEI. V trimming: 5 bases; J trimming: 0 bases; junction bases outside the gene matches: 4. The CDR3 length is 15 residues. CDR3 bases: TGTGCCAGCAGTCCGGACAGGTACTCCTACAATGAGCAGTTCTTC. It translates to CASSPDRYSYNEQFF.

With regard to this clone: This sample includes further DNA sequences coding for the same CDR3. CDR3: CSALPGYTF. As DNA, the CDR3 is TGCAGTGCCCTACCGGGCTACACCTTC. V usage is TRBV20-1 and J usage is TRBJ1-2, with D unclear. Germline loops: CDR1 DFQATT, CDR2 SNEGSKA (reference sequence). There are 9 residues in the CDR3. Deletions cut 6 bases from V and 8 bases from J, with 7 bases between.

The chain is built from TRBV15 and TRBJ2-1; 9 nucleotides align to TRBD1. This CDR3 is built from 13 residues. The trim removed 5 bases at V and 15 bases at J, leaving 11 bases unmatched. The germline gives CDR1 LNHNV, CDR2 YYDKDF (reference sequence). CDR3 sequence: CATSPLDRGIVFF. The CDR3 nucleotides are TGTGCCACCAGCCCCCTCGACAGGGGGATTGTGTTCTTC.

The chain links TRBV7-2 to TRBJ2-7, with D possibly matching TRBD2 (6 bases). Germline V gives CDR1 SGHTA, CDR2 FQGNSA. This CDR3 comprises 13 residues. The V gene lost 4 bases and the J gene lost 6 bases, with 13 bases spanning the gap. In DNA form, the CDR3 reads TGTGCCAGCAGCTCAGTTGACGGGGGCGAGCAGTACTTC. As protein: CASSSVDGGEQYF.

The chain carries TRBV7-2 and TRBJ2-7, with D tentatively TRBD1 (6 bases). CDR1 and CDR2 (germline): SGHTA, FQGNSA. Trimming cost V 5 bases and J 6 bases, with 14 bases left between them. CDR3 size: 13 residues. Written as DNA, the CDR3 is TGTGCCAGCAGCGCCTTACAGGGTCTCGAGCAGTACTTC. This sequence encodes CASSALQGLEQYF.